This T cell receptor (beta chain) derives from a study of T cells after yellow fever vaccination. Study as a whole: Low-cell-number fractions underwent preparation using SMART-Seq v4 Ultra Low Input.

This clonotype has more than one count but fewer than ten. Its specificity is unknown. Overall study results and limits: One caveat is that FACS-sorted repertoires could contain abundant clonotypes contaminating from the bulk population. Subsequent booster samples again held most clones from primary vaccination (around 96% CD4, 88% CD8).

Trimming removed 4 bases at V and 4 bases at J, with 8 bases between. The CDR3 is 12 residues long. The germline CDR1 and CDR2 sequences are DFQATT and SNEGSKA (reference sequence). The TCR cDNA carried a universal primer site and UMIs from 5'RACE template switching. TCRdb recomputed calls from the 5' RACE reads with MiXCR, one row per CDR3 protein. This table has hundreds of thousands of distinct CDR3 sequences, 9% to 15% appearing once. The clonotype originates from a man in his thirties or forties who received the YFV17D yellow fever vaccine. The genes are TRBV20-1 and TRBJ1-5; D is unclear. Sample: PBMCs, taken on the day of the yellow fever booster vaccination. This CDR3 is CSATRGNQPQHF. The CDR3, as DNA: TGCAGTGCTACCCGAGGGAATCAGCCCCAGCATTTT.